A selection of T cell receptor beta chains follows, all from one sample in a study of T cells in Graves' hyperthyroidism and ophthalmopathy. MiXCR, run by TCRdb on the multiplex PCR reads, gives a single entry per CDR3 protein. Of about 500,000 distinct CDR3 sequences listed, about 16% are singletons. The sequencing input was blood. The receptor source for this set is a woman aged 25-40 years with Graves' ophthalmopathy. Both conserved end residues are part of each CDR3. D genes are given only for firm matches. A row's size may be missing; if present it is once, few, many or a size class.

v_gene	j_gene	abundance	d_gene	CDR3nt	CDR3aa
TRBV2	TRBJ2-3	few	-	TGTGCCAGCAGTGAAGTTGGGGCTAACACAGATACGCAGTATTTT	CASSEVGANTDTQYF
TRBV20-1	TRBJ1-2	many	-	TGCAGTGCTAGGGAGTGGAAGAACTATGGCTACACCTTC	CSAREWKNYGYTF
TRBV7-3	TRBJ1-5	many	-	TGTGCCAGCAGCTTAACGAGCAATCAGCCCCAGCATTTT	CASSLTSNQPQHF
TRBV29-1	TRBJ1-1	-	TRBD1	TGCAGCGCTAGGACAGGGGGGAACACTGAAGCTTTCTTT	CSARTGGNTEAFF
TRBV27	TRBJ2-7	-	TRBD2	TGTGCCAGCAGTTTATCGCGGCTATCGGGAGGTAACGAGCAGTACTTC	CASSLSRLSGGNEQYF
TRBV19	TRBJ2-5	many	TRBD2	TGTGCCAGTAGCCCGGCGGGGGAAGAGACCCAGTACTTC	CASSPAGEETQYF
TRBV6-5	TRBJ1-4	-	-	TGTGCCAGCGGGGGGGGAGACAGTAGAAGAGAAAAACTGTTTTTT	CASGGGDSRREKLFF
TRBV27	TRBJ2-3	-	-	TGTGCCAGCAGTCTCTACCCGGATACGCAGTATTTT	CASSLYPDTQYF
TRBV4-2	TRBJ2-1	-	TRBD2	TGTGCCAGCAGCCAAGGAGAGCTAGCGGTATCAACCTACCTTTACAATGAGCAGTTCTTC	CASSQGELAVSTYLYNEQFF
TRBV29-1	TRBJ2-2	-	-	TGCAGCGCGAGAATACAGGGGAGGACCGGGGAGCTGTTTTTT	CSARIQGRTGELFF
TRBV7-9	TRBJ1-1	-	TRBD1	TGTGCCAGCAGCTTAAGTTACGACAGGGGGGTCACTGAAGCTTTCTTT	CASSLSYDRGVTEAFF